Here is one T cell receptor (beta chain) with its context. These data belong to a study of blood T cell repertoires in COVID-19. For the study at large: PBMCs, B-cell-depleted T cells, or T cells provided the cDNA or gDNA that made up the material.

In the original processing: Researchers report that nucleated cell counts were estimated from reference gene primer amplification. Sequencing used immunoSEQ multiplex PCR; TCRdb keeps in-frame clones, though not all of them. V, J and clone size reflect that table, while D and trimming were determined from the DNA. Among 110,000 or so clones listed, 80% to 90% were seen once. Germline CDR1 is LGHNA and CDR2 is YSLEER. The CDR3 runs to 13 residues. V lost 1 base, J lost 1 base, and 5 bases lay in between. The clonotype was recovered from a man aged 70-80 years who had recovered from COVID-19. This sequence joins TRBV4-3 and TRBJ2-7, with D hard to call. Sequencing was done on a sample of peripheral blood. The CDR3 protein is CASSQGRSYEQYF. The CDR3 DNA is TGCGCCAGCAGCCAAGGGCGGTCCTACGAGCAGTACTTC.